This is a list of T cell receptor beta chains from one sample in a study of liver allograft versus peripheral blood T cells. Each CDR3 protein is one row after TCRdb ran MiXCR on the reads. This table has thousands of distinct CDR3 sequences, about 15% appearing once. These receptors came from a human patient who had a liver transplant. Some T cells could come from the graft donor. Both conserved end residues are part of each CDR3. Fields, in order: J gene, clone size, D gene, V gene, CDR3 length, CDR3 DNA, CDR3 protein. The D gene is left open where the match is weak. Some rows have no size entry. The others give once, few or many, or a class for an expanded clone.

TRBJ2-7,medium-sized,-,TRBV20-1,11,TGCAGTGGGGGGACATTCTACGAGCAGTACTTC,CSGGTFYEQYF
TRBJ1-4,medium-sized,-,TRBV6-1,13,TGTGCCAGCAGTGTACGGCAGGTTGAAAAACTGTTTTTT,CASSVRQVEKLFF
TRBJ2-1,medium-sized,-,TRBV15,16,TGTGCCACCAGCAGAGGGACCCTGAGCTCCTACAATGAGCAGTTCTTC,CATSRGTLSSYNEQFF
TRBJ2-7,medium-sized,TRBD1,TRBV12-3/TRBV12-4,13,TGTGCCAGCAGTCGGGACAGGGCCTACGAGCAGTACTTC,CASSRDRAYEQYF
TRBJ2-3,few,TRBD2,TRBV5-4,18,TGTGCCAGCAGCTTGGCCGGAATAGCGGGGTTTAGCACAGATACGCAGTATTTT,CASSLAGIAGFSTDTQYF
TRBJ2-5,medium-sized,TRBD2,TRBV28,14,TGTGCCAGCAGTTTACCTAGCGGCCAAGAGACCCAGTACTTC,CASSLPSGQETQYF
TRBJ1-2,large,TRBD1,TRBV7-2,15,TGTGCCAGCAGCCTAGGGACAGGCGTGCAGTATGGCTACACCTTC,CASSLGTGVQYGYTF
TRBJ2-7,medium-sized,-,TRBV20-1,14,TGCAGTGCTAGAGAACGGGGCCTTTTGGGCGAGCAGTACTTC,CSARERGLLGEQYF
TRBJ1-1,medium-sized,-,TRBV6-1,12,TGTGCCAGCAGTCCTCGAGACAGGGAAGCTTTCTTT,CASSPRDREAFF
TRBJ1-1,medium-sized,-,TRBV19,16,TGTGCCAGTAGTATGGTCGGGGCAGGGATTAACACTGAAGCTTTCTTT,CASSMVGAGINTEAFF
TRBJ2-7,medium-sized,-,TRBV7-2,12,TGTGCCAGCAGCTCCCTCTCCTACGAGCAGTACTTC,CASSSLSYEQYF
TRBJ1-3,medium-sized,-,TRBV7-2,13,TGTGCCAGCAGCTCATACTCTGGAAACACCATATATTTT,CASSSYSGNTIYF
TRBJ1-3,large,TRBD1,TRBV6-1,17,TGTGCCAGCATCCTACAGGGGGGAGTTAGCTCTGGAAACACCATATATTTT,CASILQGGVSSGNTIYF
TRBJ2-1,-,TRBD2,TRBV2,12,TGTGCCAGCGCCGGACTAGACAGTGAGCAGTTCTTC,CASAGLDSEQFF
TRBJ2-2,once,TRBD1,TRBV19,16,TGTGCCAGTAGTTCCTCCGGGACAGGGGGATCCGGGGAGCTGTTTTTT,CASSSSGTGGSGELFF
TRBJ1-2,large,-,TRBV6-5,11,TGTGCCAGCTGGGATGCTTATGGCTACACCTTC,CASWDAYGYTF
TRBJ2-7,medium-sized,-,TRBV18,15,TGTGCCAGCTCACCAGGGGCAGGATCGATTGGCGAGCAGTACTTC,CASSPGAGSIGEQYF
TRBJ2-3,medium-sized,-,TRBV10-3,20,TGTGCCATCAGTGAGTCGACTCCGGGACCCCTGTCGGGGACCCCAGATACGCAGTATTTT,CAISESTPGPLSGTPDTQYF
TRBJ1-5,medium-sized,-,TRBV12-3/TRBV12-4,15,TGTGCCAGCAGTCCGGCCGGGGGAAGCAATCAGCCCCAGCATTTT,CASSPAGGSNQPQHF
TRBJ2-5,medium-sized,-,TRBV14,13,TGTGCCAGCAGCCGGAGGTTCCAAGAGACCCAGTACTTC,CASSRRFQETQYF
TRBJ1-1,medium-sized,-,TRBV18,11,TGTGCCAGCTCAGGGAACACTGAAGCTTTCTTT,CASSGNTEAFF
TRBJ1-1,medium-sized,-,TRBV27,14,TGTGCCAGCAGTTTATCCTGGGGGGAAACTGAAGCTTTCTTT,CASSLSWGETEAFF
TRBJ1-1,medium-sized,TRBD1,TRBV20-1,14,TGCAGTGGCTCCCGGGACAGGTTGAACACTGAAGCTTTCTTT,CSGSRDRLNTEAFF
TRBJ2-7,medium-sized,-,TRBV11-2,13,TGTGCCAGCAGCTTAGATCAGCTGGACGAGCAGTACTTC,CASSLDQLDEQYF
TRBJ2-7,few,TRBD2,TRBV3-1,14,TGTGCCAGCAGCCTGAGAGCTAGCGGGGATAAGCAGTACTTC,CASSLRASGDKQYF
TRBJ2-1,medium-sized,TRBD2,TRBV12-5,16,TGTGCTAGTGGTTTGAAGACTAGCGGGCGCAACAATGAGCAGTTCTTC,CASGLKTSGRNNEQFF
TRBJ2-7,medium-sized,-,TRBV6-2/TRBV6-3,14,TGTGCCAGCAGTTATCGAGGACGGCTCTACGAGCAGTACTTC,CASSYRGRLYEQYF
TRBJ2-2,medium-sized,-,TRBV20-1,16,TGCAGTGCTCGGCATGCCGGGACTGGGAACACCGGGGAGCTGTTTTTT,CSARHAGTGNTGELFF
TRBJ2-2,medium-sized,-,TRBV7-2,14,TGTGCCAGCAGTCGGGGGATGAACACCGGGGAGCTGTTTTTT,CASSRGMNTGELFF
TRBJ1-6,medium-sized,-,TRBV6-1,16,TGTGCCAGCAGTGGGGCCCTAAAGGACCTTATTTCACCCCTCCACTTT,CASSGALKDLISPLHF
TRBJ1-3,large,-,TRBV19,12,TGTGCCAGTGGGGATGGAGGAAACACCATATATTTT,CASGDGGNTIYF
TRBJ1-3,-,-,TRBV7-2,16,TGTGCCAGCAGCCAAGTGTCTAGGAGGGGGGGAAACACCATATATTTT,CASSQVSRRGGNTIYF
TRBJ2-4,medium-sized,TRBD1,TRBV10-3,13,TGTGCCATCCGAATGACAGGGGAGAACATTCAGTACTTC,CAIRMTGENIQYF
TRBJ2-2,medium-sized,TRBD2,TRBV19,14,TGTGCCAGTAGAGGCGGGGGGGCGCCCGGGGAGCTGTTTTTT,CASRGGGAPGELFF
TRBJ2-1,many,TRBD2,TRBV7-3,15,TGTGCCAGCAGCTTAGTGGCGGGGAGGGGCAATGAGCAGTTCTTC,CASSLVAGRGNEQFF
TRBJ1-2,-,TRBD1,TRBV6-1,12,TGTGCCAGCAACGGGACAGTCTATGGCTACACCTTC,CASNGTVYGYTF
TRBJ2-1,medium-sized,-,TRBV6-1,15,TGTGCCAGCAGTGAGTTTAGCGGAGTCTACAATGAGCAGTTCTTC,CASSEFSGVYNEQFF
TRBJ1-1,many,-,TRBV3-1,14,TGTGCCAGCAGCCAAGTGATGGGGAACACTGAAGCTTTCTTT,CASSQVMGNTEAFF
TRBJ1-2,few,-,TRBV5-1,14,TGCGCCAGCAGCTTGACGGGAGCCACCTATGGCTACACCTTC,CASSLTGATYGYTF
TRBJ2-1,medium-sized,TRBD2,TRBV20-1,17,TGCAGTGCTAGAGACGCGGGGGGACCCTACAATTACAATGAGCAGTTCTTC,CSARDAGGPYNYNEQFF
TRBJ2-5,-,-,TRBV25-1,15,TGTGCCAGCAGTGAACCCGGAAGGACCGGAGAGACCCAGTACTTC,CASSEPGRTGETQYF
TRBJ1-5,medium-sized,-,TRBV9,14,TGTGCCAGCAGTGAACAGGGTGGGAATCAGCCCCAGCATTTT,CASSEQGGNQPQHF